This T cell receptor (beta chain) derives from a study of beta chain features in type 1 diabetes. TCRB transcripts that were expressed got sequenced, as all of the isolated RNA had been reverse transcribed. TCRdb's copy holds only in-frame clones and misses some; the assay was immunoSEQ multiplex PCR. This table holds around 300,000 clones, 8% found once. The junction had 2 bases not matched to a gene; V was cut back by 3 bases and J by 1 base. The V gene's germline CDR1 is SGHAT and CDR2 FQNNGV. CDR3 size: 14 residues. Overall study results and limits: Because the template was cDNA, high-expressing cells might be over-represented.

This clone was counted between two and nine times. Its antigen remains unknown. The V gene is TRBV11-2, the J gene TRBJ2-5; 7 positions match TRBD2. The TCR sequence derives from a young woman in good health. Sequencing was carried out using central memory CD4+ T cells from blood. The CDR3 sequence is CASSLGGSQETQYF. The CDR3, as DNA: TGTGCCAGCAGCTTGGGGGGGTCCCAAGAGACCCAGTACTTC.